This paragraph covers one T cell receptor (beta chain) sequence. Its antigen remains undetermined. No much larger clone exists at a distance of one base, and base qualities are not known. In the germline V gene (reference sequence), CDR1 corresponds to SEHNR and CDR2 to FQNEAQ. Trimming accounts for 2 bases at V and 8 bases at J, while the number of junction bases matched to no gene is 7. From cysteine to phenylalanine, the CDR3 is 15 amino acids long. Here the CDR3 DNA is all that survives: 45 bases in frame from base 1. The cohort consisted of 600 to 700 healthy bone marrow donors. Cohort members were all nominally healthy when sampled, although unrecorded immune exposures were likely present. The donor tested CMV seronegative, placing the donor among the roughly 350 seronegative members of the cohort. A peripheral blood sample was provided by each donor, and peripheral blood mononuclear cells were used for TCR beta sequencing. The Qiagen DNeasy Blood Extraction Kit was used to extract genomic DNA from the blood cell samples.

Library preparation was by the immunoSEQ multiplex PCR assay. For the multiplex PCR, a mixture combining 60 forward primers for TCR Vbeta segments and 13 reverse primers for TCR Jbeta segments was used. Amplification of the CDR3 region of rearranged TCR beta genes was performed with a multiplex PCR assay on genomic DNA. On the Illumina HiSeq System, the amplified TCR beta libraries were sequenced as 87-base-pair reads. As for the authors' bioinformatics: A later analysis tallied tens of millions of unique TCR beta chains across the 666 repertoires, and about 12 million of those chains were shared by two or more donors. A nearest-neighbor algorithm error-corrected the raw reads and collapsed the reads into unique sequences, merging closely related sequences to remove PCR and sequencing errors. V, D and J gene segments were assigned by aligning CDR3 sequences to IMGT reference sequences. For a sequence to be retained, a match of at least six nucleotides was required to both a V gene segment and a J gene segment. Rearrangements were classified as productive when the CDR3 lacked stop codons and remained in frame with V and J, and all other rearrangements were classified as non-productive. CDR3 was defined by IMGT convention, running from the second conserved V-encoded cysteine to the conserved J-encoded phenylalanine. The earlier analysis of some 580 of the donors excluded any sequence lacking an unambiguous match to a single V gene segment. In an earlier analysis of approximately 500 of the donors, a V segment was called functional when productive rearrangements were above 56.7%, and segregating when the standard deviation between donors exceeded 5%. A statistical classification framework was developed to diagnose cytomegalovirus status using the catalog of TCR beta chain sequences. In a later analysis, V and J genes were assigned by comparing TCR nucleotide sequences against IMGT/GENE-DB human TR gene sequences. A later analysis assigned CDR3 sequences and most-parsimonious VDJ recombination scenarios with the TCRdist pipeline. In a later analysis, each TCR beta chain was defined by its CDR3 amino acid sequence together with its V-gene family, and reads without a unique V-gene family were excluded. In a later analysis, 450 to 600 highly shared, low-generation-probability nucleotide sequences were removed to address suspected cross-contamination and a sequencing artifact. In a later analysis, a clonal expansion index was calculated for each public chain from normalized within-repertoire ranks of inferred template counts. In a later analysis, generation probabilities were computed using a VDJ recombination model fitted to out-of-frame rearrangements, and the results were checked against IGoR. Hypergeometric tests were used in a later analysis to score TCR-TCR, TCR-HLA and TCR-CMV co-occurrence, with a repertoire-size bias correction applied to the TCR pairs. In a later analysis, false discovery rates were estimated by permuting HLA or CMV assignments 20 times. In a later analysis, co-occurring TCRs were grouped using DBSCAN, and TCRdist sequence similarity was added for clustering within HLA-allele-positive subsets. For co-occurrence clustering, repertoires with fewer than 30,000 or more than 120,000 public chains were excluded, along with roughly 5 repertoires with anomalous nucleotide sharing. TCRdb took this table from immuneACCESS and kept in-frame rearrangements with V and J called. Such tables lack part of the clones; where checked against another copy, unresolved V genes explain under half of the gap, and the rest is unexplained. That table gives V, J and clone size, and the DNA gave D and trimming. The sample table contains approximately 70,000 clones; only one count was recorded for around 78% of them. The biggest ten clones account for under 6.5% of the sample.

These data belong to a study of cytomegalovirus exposure and HLA in healthy donors (dated by TCRdb to about 2017). Some background on the complete study: An earlier analysis of roughly 500 of the donors reported over 250 Gb of sequence data and 95 million to 120 million unique TCR beta sequences obtained from roughly 170 million T cells. In the later analysis, no new phenotypic data were used to find candidate immune exposures; instead, reliance was placed on TCR beta sequences and their occurrence across donors. HLA typing covered class I and class II loci at four-digit resolution. Roughly 300 gigabases of sequencing data and some 85 million unique TCR sequences were included in an early release covering under 650 HLA-typed donors. An earlier analysis of 587 of the donors used high-throughput TCR beta sequencing to judge whether each TCR beta V gene segment behaved as functional or pseudogenic. Along with the approximately 700-subject first cohort, a separate validation cohort of 120 different subjects was used. The number of donors typed differed by locus, with about 629-640 for A, B, C, DRB1 and DQB1, around 500 for DQA1, some 570 for DPA1, and over 400 for DPB1. A later genetic analysis used genome-wide SNP genotypes for about 60% of the roughly 700 donors, treating that subset as a discovery cohort. Roughly five DR-DQ haplotypes were handled as single units for association and clustering because linkage in the cohort was strong. The study aimed to test whether signatures of past pathogen exposure could be identified by cataloging public T cell receptors. A later analysis re-examined previously published TCR beta repertoires from around 670 donors and added high-resolution HLA genotyping to investigate patterns of TCR occurrence. Every discovery cohort repertoire had been produced on one sequencing platform. Among about 410 genotyped donors of the cohort, an average of roughly 230,000 unique TCR beta nucleotide sequences was sequenced per donor, of which about 19% were non-productive. The study used immunosequencing to profile the T cell repertoires of several hundred subjects and linked those repertoires to cytomegalovirus serostatus. Of the approximately 400 genotyped donors, 65% to 90% fell in the genetic ancestry cluster associated with self-reported Caucasian donors. Donor age, sex, ethnicity and CMV serostatus were compiled alongside the repertoire data. To predict cytomegalovirus infection status, the study brought together high-throughput TCR immunosequencing, statistical association of individual TCRs with disease status, and machine learning.

Study-wide conclusions, independent of this receptor: A further reported finding was that TCR beta sequences accurately predicted the HLA-A and HLA-B alleles for most subjects in the first cohort. In a later genetic analysis, a missense DCLRE1C variant was associated with V-gene and J-gene trimming of TCR beta chains, and the association was replicated in an independent cohort. An earlier analysis of around 500 of the donors showed that most TCR beta V segments appeared in productive rearrangements either about 87% or about 30% of the time, which broadly matched IMGT annotations. It was suggested by the authors that the approach could potentially be generalized to other disease states and immunological phenotypes. Because counts were too low, 15 to 20 rarely observed V segments, including chromosome 9 orphons, were excluded from the earlier analysis of 587 of the donors. The only immune exposure information available for the cohort was CMV serostatus. Three of the identified cytomegalovirus-associated TCR beta chains were confirmed in vitro to be specific for cytomegalovirus antigens. Because HLA typing was missing for some donors at each locus, association tests included only the typed subset. A later analysis reported that several top co-occurrence clusters appeared linked to parvovirus B19, influenza, CMV and Epstein-Barr virus. Compared with the approximately 720-donor mean, donors in an Asian-associated ancestry cluster had fewer N-insertions in productive TCRs, according to a later genetic analysis. Sequencing depth was assumed to be roughly uniform across donors in the presence/absence analyses, though that assumption may not hold. In a later analysis, HLA-associated TCR beta chains were found to be more clonally expanded and to have lower generation probabilities than equally common non-associated chains. The 87-base-pair reads could not distinguish some IMGT-functional V segments, including TRBV6-2 and TRBV6-3, so those segments were excluded. The sequencing pipeline was judged likely to have produced a cluster of highly shared sequence variants as a technical artifact. The classifier was reported to diagnose cytomegalovirus status with high specificity and sensitivity in both the original and validation cohorts. Only TCR beta chains were sequenced in this cohort, and the absence of alpha or paired-chain data limited detectable features. Most TCR sequences were observed very rarely across donors, whereas some public TCRs were present in many individuals. In a later analysis, some 18,000 TCR beta sequences were associated with specific HLA alleles at a false discovery rate of 0.05. In the study, 150 to 200 TCR beta chains were listed as associated with cytomegalovirus. Linkage disequilibrium might explain the correlated functional status among segregating V segments, but an unknown experimental factor could not be excluded. Strong co-occurrence of HLA alleles, especially DR and DQ, made assigning TCR associations to individual alleles difficult. In a later analysis, most CMV-associated TCR beta chains were found to appear HLA-restricted, with HLA associations seemingly driven largely by CMV exposure. A later analysis found that TCR association rates varied across HLA loci, with DRB1 alleles showing the most associated TCRs and HLA-C alleles the fewest.

The sample comprised PBMCs. The sequence joins TRBV7-9 to TRBJ1-4, with 8 junctional bases fitting TRBD1. This receptor was obtained from a man in his fifties in good health and CMV-seronegative. This receptor has the CDR3 CASSLSGRGQEKLFF. The DNA is TGTGCCAGCAGCTTAAGTGGCAGGGGGCAAGAAAAACTGTTTTTT.